Each of the 16 T cell receptor beta chains below was sequenced from the same sample in a study of T cells after posttransplantation cyclophosphamide. The table came from immunoSEQ multiplex PCR; TCRdb's copy has only in-frame clones and leaves some out. Captured here are 35,000 to 40,000 clones, none seen once; the top ten comprise roughly 5.8%. Sequencing was carried out using PBMCs. These receptors originate from a man aged 25-40 years in good health and a related stem cell transplant donor.

This clone came up a few times. V gene TRBV18 combines with J gene TRBJ1-2, with 7 bases fitting TRBD1. This CDR3 is built from 13 residues. The V and J ends lost 6 bases and 3 bases, in that order; junction bases with no gene match: 4. CDR1 and CDR2 from the germline V gene are KGHSH and LQKENI. This CDR3 is CASSNTGDYGYTF. CDR3 nucleotide sequence: TGTGCCAGCTCGAACACAGGGGACTATGGCTACACCTTC.

This clone was detected ten times or more. V usage is TRBV2 and J usage is TRBJ2-5; D is possibly TRBD1 (5 bases). CDR1 is SNHLY and CDR2 is FYNNEI in the germline V gene. With 1 base removed from V and 7 bases from J, the gap between germline ends came to 10 bases. The CDR3 covers 13 residues. The CDR3 sequence: CASSEVQGGTQYF. CDR3 DNA sequence: TGTGCCAGCAGTGAAGTTCAGGGTGGGACCCAGTACTTC.

There are many counts of this clone. This chain uses TRBV5-6 with TRBJ2-3; possible D gene TRBD1, 6 bases. CDR3 length: 16 amino acids. Germline V gene lookup returns CDR1 SGHDT and CDR2 YYEEEE. The germline V and J ends were trimmed by 0 bases and 1 base, with 12 bases remaining between them. CDR3 residues: CASSLVGAKGTDTQYF. The CDR3 region has the DNA TGTGCCAGCAGCTTGGTGGGGGCAAAAGGCACAGATACGCAGTATTTT.

This clone was counted ten times or more. V gene TRBV7-3 combines with J gene TRBJ2-7, with D maybe TRBD2 (5 bases). Trimming cost V 5 bases and J 7 bases, with 15 bases left between them. Germline V gives CDR1 SGHTA, CDR2 FQGTGA. This CDR3 has 13 residues. The CDR3, as DNA: TGTGCCAGCAGCCCACGAGGGCTTGGAGAGCAGTACTTC. This gives the protein CASSPRGLGEQYF.

This clone was found many times. The V and J genes are TRBV19 and TRBJ2-5, with TRBD1 identical over 10 bases. V trimming: 3 bases; J trimming: 2 bases; junction bases outside the gene matches: 6. The CDR3 has 16 residues. Germline lookup yields CDR1 LNHDA and CDR2 SQIVND (reference sequence). CDR3 in DNA: TGTGCCAGTAGTATCCTGGGACAGGGGTCTCAAGAGACCCAGTACTTC. Its translation: CASSILGQGSQETQYF.

This clone was detected ten times or more. The V and J genes are TRBV19 and TRBJ2-1; D is possibly TRBD1 (5 bases). The V gene lost 3 bases and the J gene lost 7 bases, with 16 bases spanning the gap. CDR1 and CDR2 from the germline V gene are LNHDA and SQIVND (reference sequence). The CDR3 runs 15 residues. CDR3 in amino acids: CASSIQGTTGNEQFF. CDR3 DNA: TGTGCCAGTAGTATTCAGGGAACTACGGGTAATGAGCAGTTCTTC. Looking up the rest from reference TRBV19 and TRBJ2-1 gives the full variable domain: DGGITQSPKYLFRKEGQNVTLSCEQNLNHDAMYWYRQDPGQGLRLIYYSQIVNDFQKGDIAEGYSVSREKKESFPLTVTSAQKNPTAFYLCASSIQGTTGNEQFFGPGTRLTVL.

This clone was recorded many times. CDR3 sequence reads: CASGQGDGETQYF. Here the CDR3 DNA reads TGTGCCAGTGGACAGGGGGATGGAGAGACCCAGTACTTC. The rearrangement uses TRBV19 and TRBJ2-5; TRBD1 matches 10 bases. The CDR3 covers 13 residues. In germline, CDR1 is LNHDA, CDR2 SQIVND (reference sequence). V trimming: 8 bases; J trimming: 4 bases; junction bases outside the gene matches: 4.

The sample holds many counts of this clone. This rearrangement joins TRBV6-2 or TRBV6-3 to TRBJ2-1, with 8 bases aligning to TRBD2. The CDR3 runs 15 residues. The trim removed 4 bases at V and 5 bases at J, leaving 7 bases unmatched. CDR1 is MNHEY, CDR2 SVGEGT, per germline. This CDR3 is CASSSPGRGDNEQFF. As DNA, the CDR3 is TGTGCCAGCAGTTCCCCCGGGCGGGGGGACAATGAGCAGTTCTTC.

This sequence joins TRBV15 and TRBJ2-7, with D possibly matching TRBD1 (6 bases). Trimming took off 3 bases at V and 3 bases at J, with 12 bases between the two ends. The CDR3 sequence is 14 residues long. Germline lookup yields CDR1 LNHNV and CDR2 YYDKDF (reference sequence). CDR3 DNA: TGTGCCACCAGCAGGGATACGGACAGCTACGAGCAGTACTTC. It translates to CATSRDTDSYEQYF.

This clone was counted ten times or more. V is TRBV12-3 or TRBV12-4 and J is TRBJ1-1; 8 bases map to TRBD1. The trim removed 5 bases at V and 2 bases at J, leaving 4 bases unmatched. CDR3 size: 14 residues. CDR3 sequence (DNA): TGTGCCAGCAGTGTGGACAGGGCAAACACTGAAGCTTTCTTT. Translation: CASSVDRANTEAFF.

This clone was found many times. This chain links TRBV2 with TRBJ1-5; TRBD1 is a possible D gene (5 bases). The CDR3 is made up of 14 amino acids. CDR1 and CDR2 (germline): SNHLY, FYNNEI. With 2 bases removed from V and 3 bases from J, the gap between germline ends came to 8 bases. DNA of the CDR3: TGTGCCAGCAGTGAATTGGGGCTCAATCAGCCCCAGCATTTT. This translates into CASSELGLNQPQHF.

There are many counts of this clone. The gene calls are TRBV7-2 and TRBJ2-7; TRBD2 matches 7 bases. CDR3 length: 14 residues. The V segment lost 5 bases and the J segment 3 bases; nucleotides outside the gene matches: 7. Germline values: CDR1 SGHTA, CDR2 FQGNSA. The CDR3 loop reads CASSHRDYGYEQYF. The DNA for the CDR3 is TGTGCCAGCAGCCACCGGGACTATGGCTACGAGCAGTACTTC. The full variable domain, completed using reference TRBV7-2 and TRBJ2-7, is GAGVSQSPSNKVTEKGKDVELRCDPISGHTALYWYRQSLGQGLEFLIYFQGNSAPDKSGLPSDRFSAERTGGSVSTLTIQRTQQEDSAVYLCASSHRDYGYEQYFGPGTRLTVT.

This clone was observed many times. The chain uses TRBV10-3 and TRBJ1-1; D gene unclear. V lost 0 bases and J lost 1, with 3 bases in between. Germline assignment: CDR1 ENHRY and CDR2 SYGVKD. CDR3 length equals 13 residues. CDR3 loop: CAISESRNTEAFF. CDR3 nucleotide sequence: TGTGCCATCAGTGAGTCGCGGAACACTGAAGCTTTCTTT.

This clone has ten or more counts. The rearrangement uses TRBV19 and TRBJ1-2, with D maybe TRBD1 (5 bases). The CDR3 extends over 14 amino acids. CDR1 is LNHDA, CDR2 SQIVND, per germline (reference sequence). Trimming removed 7 bases from V and 5 bases from J, with 17 bases in between. As DNA, the CDR3 is TGTGCCAGTACCCCACAGGCTCCTGGATATGGCTACACCTTC. It yields the protein CASTPQAPGYGYTF.

This clone showed up many times. This sequence joins TRBV5-6 and TRBJ2-5, with TRBD1 identical over 9 bases. The CDR3 is 14 residues long. Looked up from germline, CDR1 is SGHDT and CDR2 is YYEEEE. The J segment lost 5 bases and the V segment lost 3 bases, leaving 5 bases of the junction unmatched. The CDR3 loop is CASSWDRDGETQYF. The CDR3 DNA is TGTGCCAGCAGCTGGGACAGGGACGGGGAGACCCAGTACTTC.

The sample holds many counts of this clone. This chain joins TRBV10-3 and TRBJ2-7; TRBD2 aligns across 7 bases. The CDR3 covers 13 residues. Germline CDR1 is ENHRY and CDR2 is SYGVKD. Germline trimming cut 6 bases from V and 6 bases from J; bases unmatched to any gene: 8. This chain's CDR3 is CAIRGEGQGEQYF. Here the CDR3 DNA reads TGTGCCATCAGAGGGGAGGGCCAGGGCGAGCAGTACTTC.